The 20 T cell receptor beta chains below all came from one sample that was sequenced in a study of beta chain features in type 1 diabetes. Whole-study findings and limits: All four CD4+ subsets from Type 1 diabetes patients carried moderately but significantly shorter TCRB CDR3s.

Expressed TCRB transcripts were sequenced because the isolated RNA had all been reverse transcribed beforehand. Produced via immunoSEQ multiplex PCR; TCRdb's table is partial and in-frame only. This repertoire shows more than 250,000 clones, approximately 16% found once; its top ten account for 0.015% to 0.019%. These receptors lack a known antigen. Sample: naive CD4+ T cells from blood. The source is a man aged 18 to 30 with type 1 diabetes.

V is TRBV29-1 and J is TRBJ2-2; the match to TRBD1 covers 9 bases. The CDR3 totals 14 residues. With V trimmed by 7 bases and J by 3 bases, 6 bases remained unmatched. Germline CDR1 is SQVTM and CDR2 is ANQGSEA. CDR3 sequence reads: CSARRDRDTGELFF. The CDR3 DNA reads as TGCAGCGCCCGCCGGGACAGGGACACCGGGGAGCTGTTTTTT.

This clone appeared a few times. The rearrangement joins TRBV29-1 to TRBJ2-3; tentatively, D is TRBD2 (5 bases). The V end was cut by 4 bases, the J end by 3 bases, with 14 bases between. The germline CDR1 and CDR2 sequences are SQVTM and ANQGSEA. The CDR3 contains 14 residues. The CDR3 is CSVGWEYGTDTQYF. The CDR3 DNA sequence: TGCAGCGTTGGGTGGGAGTACGGGACAGATACGCAGTATTTT.

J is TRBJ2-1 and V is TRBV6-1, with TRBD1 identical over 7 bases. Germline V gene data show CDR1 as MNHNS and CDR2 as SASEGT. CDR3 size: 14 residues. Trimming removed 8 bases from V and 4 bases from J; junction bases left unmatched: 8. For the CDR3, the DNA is TGTGCCAGCCTCTCTTGGGACAGTTACAATGAGCAGTTCTTC. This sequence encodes CASLSWDSYNEQFF.

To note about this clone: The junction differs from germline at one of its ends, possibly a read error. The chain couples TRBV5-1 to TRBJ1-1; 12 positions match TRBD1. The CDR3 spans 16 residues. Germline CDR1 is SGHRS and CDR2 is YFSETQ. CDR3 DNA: TGCGCCAGCAGTTTGGGACAGGGGGCCATGAACACTGAAGCTTTCTTT. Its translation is CASSLGQGAMNTEAFF.

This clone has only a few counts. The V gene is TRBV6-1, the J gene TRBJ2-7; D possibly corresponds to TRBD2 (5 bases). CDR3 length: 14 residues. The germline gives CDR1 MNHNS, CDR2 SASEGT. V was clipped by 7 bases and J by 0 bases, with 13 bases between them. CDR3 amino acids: CASNLDRGSYEQYF. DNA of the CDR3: TGTGCCAGCAACCTCGACCGGGGCTCCTACGAGCAGTACTTC.

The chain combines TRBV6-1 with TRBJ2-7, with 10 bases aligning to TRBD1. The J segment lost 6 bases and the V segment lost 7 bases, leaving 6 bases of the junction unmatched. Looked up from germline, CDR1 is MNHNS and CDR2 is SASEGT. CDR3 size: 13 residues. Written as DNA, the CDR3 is TGTGCCAGCAATCCCGGGACAGGGGCCGAGCAGTACTTC. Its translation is CASNPGTGAEQYF.

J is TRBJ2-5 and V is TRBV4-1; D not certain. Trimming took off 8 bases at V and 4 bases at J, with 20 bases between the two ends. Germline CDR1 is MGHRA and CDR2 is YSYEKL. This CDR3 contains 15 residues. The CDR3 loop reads CASRPSPVQRETQYF. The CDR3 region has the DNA TGCGCCAGCCGACCTTCCCCGGTACAGAGAGAGACCCAGTACTTC.

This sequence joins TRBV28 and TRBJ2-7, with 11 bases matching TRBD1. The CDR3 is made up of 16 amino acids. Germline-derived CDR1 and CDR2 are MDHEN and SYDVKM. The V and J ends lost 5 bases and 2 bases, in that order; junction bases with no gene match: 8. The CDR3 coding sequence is TGTGCCAGCAGTGGACAGGGGGCCCCGGCGCCCTACGAGCAGTACTTC. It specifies CASSGQGAPAPYEQYF.

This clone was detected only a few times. This chain's CDR3 is CASSPGGLNQPQHF. The CDR3 DNA is TGTGCCAGCAGCCCAGGTGGGCTCAATCAGCCCCAGCATTTT. The chain joins TRBV7-9 to TRBJ1-5, with D unresolved. Germline V gene lookup returns CDR1 SEHNR and CDR2 FQNEAQ (reference sequence). The ends were cut back, 5 bases at V and 3 bases at J, with 11 bases in the middle. This CDR3 comprises 14 residues.

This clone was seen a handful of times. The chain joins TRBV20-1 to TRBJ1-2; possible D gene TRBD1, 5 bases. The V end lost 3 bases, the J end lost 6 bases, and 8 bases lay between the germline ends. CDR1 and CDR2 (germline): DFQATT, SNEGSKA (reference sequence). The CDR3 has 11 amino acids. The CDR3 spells CSASQGHGYTF. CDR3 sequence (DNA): TGCAGTGCTAGCCAGGGCCATGGCTACACCTTC.

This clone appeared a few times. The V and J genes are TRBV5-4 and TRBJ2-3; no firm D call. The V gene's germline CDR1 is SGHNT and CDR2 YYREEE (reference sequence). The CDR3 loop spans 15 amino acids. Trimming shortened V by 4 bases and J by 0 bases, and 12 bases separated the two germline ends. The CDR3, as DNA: TGTGCCAGCAGCAGAGTGCCCCCTAGCACAGATACGCAGTATTTT. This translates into CASSRVPPSTDTQYF.

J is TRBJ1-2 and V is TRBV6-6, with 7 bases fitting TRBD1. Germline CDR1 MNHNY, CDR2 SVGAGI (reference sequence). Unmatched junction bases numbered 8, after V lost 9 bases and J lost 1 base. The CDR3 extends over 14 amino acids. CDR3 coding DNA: TGTGCCAGTGGCACAGGGGCGTTTAACTATGGCTACACCTTC. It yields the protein CASGTGAFNYGYTF.

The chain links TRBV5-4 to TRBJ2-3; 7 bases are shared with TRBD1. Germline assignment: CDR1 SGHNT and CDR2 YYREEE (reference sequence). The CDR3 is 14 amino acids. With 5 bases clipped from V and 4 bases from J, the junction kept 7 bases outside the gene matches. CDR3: CASSSPDRPDTQYF. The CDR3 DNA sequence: TGTGCCAGCAGTTCCCCGGACAGGCCAGATACGCAGTATTTT.

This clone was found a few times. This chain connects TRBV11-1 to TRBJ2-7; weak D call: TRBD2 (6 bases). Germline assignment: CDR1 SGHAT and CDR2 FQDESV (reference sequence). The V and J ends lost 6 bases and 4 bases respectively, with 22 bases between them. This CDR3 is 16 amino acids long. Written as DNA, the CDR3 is TGTGCCAGCAGTTCCCCGGGCGGGACCGGAAGGTACGAGCAGTACTTC. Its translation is CASSSPGGTGRYEQYF.

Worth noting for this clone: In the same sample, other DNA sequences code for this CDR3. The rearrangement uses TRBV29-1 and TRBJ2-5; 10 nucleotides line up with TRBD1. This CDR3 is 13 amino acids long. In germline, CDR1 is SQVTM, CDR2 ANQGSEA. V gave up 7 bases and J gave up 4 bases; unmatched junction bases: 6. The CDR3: CSARQGAGETQYF. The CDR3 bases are TGCAGCGCCCGACAGGGGGCTGGAGAGACCCAGTACTTC.

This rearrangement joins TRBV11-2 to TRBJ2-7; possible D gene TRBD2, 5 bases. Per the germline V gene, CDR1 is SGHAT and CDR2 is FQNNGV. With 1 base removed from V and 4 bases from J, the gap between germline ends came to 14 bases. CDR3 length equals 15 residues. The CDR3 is CASSLGPRGWYEQYF. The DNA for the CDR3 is TGTGCCAGCAGCTTAGGCCCTCGGGGATGGTACGAGCAGTACTTC.

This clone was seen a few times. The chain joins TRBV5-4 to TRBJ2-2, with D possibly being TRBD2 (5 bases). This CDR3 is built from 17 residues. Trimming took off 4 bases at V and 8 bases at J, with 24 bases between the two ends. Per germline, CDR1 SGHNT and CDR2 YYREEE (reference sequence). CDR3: CASSPRMARGYEGELFF. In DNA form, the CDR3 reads TGTGCCAGCAGCCCGCGCATGGCCCGAGGGTATGAAGGGGAGCTGTTTTTT.

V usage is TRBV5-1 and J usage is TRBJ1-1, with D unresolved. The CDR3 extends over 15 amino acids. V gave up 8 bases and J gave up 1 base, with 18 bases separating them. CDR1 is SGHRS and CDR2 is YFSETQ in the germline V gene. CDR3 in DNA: TGCGCCAGTACGCCCGGTGCGGGAGCGAACACTGAAGCTTTCTTT. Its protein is CASTPGAGANTEAFF.

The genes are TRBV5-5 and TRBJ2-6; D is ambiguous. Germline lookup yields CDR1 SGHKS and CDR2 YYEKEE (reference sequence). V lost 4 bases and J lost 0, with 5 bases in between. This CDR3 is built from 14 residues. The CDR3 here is CASSESSGANVLTF. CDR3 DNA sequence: TGTGCCAGCAGCGAGAGCTCTGGGGCCAACGTCCTGACTTTC.

The CDR3 loop reads CASNRNPGTGSYNEQFF. In DNA, the CDR3 is TGTGCCAGTAATCGGAATCCCGGGACAGGGTCCTACAATGAGCAGTTCTTC. This chain uses TRBV19 with TRBJ2-1; 9 nucleotides match TRBD1. Germline CDR1 is LNHDA and CDR2 is SQIVND (reference sequence). This CDR3 contains 17 residues. The J segment lost 1 base and the V segment lost 7 bases, leaving 11 bases of the junction unmatched.